The 8 T cell receptor beta chains below come from one sample, sequenced in a study of CD8 T cells in Susac syndrome. RNA, at roughly 0.5 to 1 ug, was reverse transcribed with random hexamers. TCRdb reprocessed the immunoSEQ multiplex PCR reads with MiXCR, giving one entry per CDR3 protein. The sample has 230,000 or so distinct CDR3 sequences, about 96% seen once. The sequencing sample was made of CD4+ T cells from PBMCs. These receptors all stem from a human donor with multiple sclerosis.

The chain joins TRBV9 to TRBJ2-3, with 7 bases lining up with TRBD2. The CDR3 covers 14 residues. The germline V gene encodes CDR1 SGDLS and CDR2 YYNGEE. V was clipped by 0 bases and J by 4 bases; unmatched bases: 2. The CDR3 sequence is CASSVAGRADTQYF. The DNA for the CDR3 is TGTGCCAGCAGCGTAGCGGGGAGGGCAGATACGCAGTATTTT.

The chain links TRBV20-1 to TRBJ2-4; D gene unclear. In germline, CDR1 is DFQATT, CDR2 SNEGSKA (reference sequence). The CDR3 contains 14 residues. V shed 6 bases and J shed 0 bases, with 12 bases lying between them. In DNA form, the CDR3 reads TGCAGTGCGTACAGAGGCGTAGCCAAAAACATTCAGTACTTC. This encodes CSAYRGVAKNIQYF.

The rearrangement links TRBV29-1 to TRBJ1-2; D gene uncertain. CDR1 and CDR2 (germline): SQVTM, ANQGSEA. The CDR3 covers 10 residues. Between the trimmed V and J ends, which lost 3 bases and 5 bases, there was a span of 4 bases. Written as DNA, the CDR3 is TGCAGCGTTGATGATTATGGCTACACCTTC. Its protein is CSVDDYGYTF.

V gene TRBV29-1 combines with J gene TRBJ1-5; TRBD1 matches at 7 bases. This CDR3 contains 14 residues. Germline V lookup: CDR1 SQVTM, CDR2 ANQGSEA. Unmatched junction bases numbered 5, after V lost 4 bases and J lost 2 bases. The CDR3 region is CSVGGGTGNQPQHF. In DNA, the CDR3 is TGCAGCGTTGGGGGAGGGACAGGCAATCAGCCCCAGCATTTT.

The chain uses TRBV30 and TRBJ2-1; 7 bases align to TRBD2. V lost 0 bases to trimming and J lost 6 bases; unmatched junction nucleotides: 14. CDR3 length equals 17 residues. In germline, CDR1 is GTSNPN, CDR2 SVGIG (reference sequence). CDR3 loop: CAWSVSAGVPFRNEQFF. In DNA, the CDR3 is TGTGCCTGGAGTGTATCTGCGGGAGTTCCGTTTCGCAATGAGCAGTTCTTC.

The chain has TRBV6-2 or TRBV6-3 and TRBJ2-7; TRBD1 or TRBD2 may be the D gene (5 bases each). The germline V gene has CDR1 MNHEY and CDR2 SVGEGT. The CDR3 is 12 amino acids. The ends were cut back, 8 bases at V and 4 bases at J, with 12 bases in the middle. The CDR3, as DNA: TGTGCCAGCGGGGGAGACAGATACGAGCAGTACTTC. This encodes CASGGDRYEQYF.

The genes are TRBV3-1 and TRBJ2-1; D call uncertain. This CDR3 contains 16 residues. Between the trimmed V and J ends, which lost 0 bases and 0 bases, there was a span of 9 bases. From germline, CDR1 is LGHDT and CDR2 YNNKEL (reference sequence). CDR3 protein: CASSQDWRRSYNEQFF. The CDR3 nucleotides are TGTGCCAGCAGCCAAGACTGGCGACGCTCCTACAATGAGCAGTTCTTC.

The chain couples TRBV30 to TRBJ2-2; the match to TRBD2 covers 10 bases. The CDR3 runs 16 residues. Germline CDR1 GTSNPN, CDR2 SVGIG (reference sequence). Trimming at V came to 0 bases and at J to 3 bases, leaving 4 bases not matched to a gene. The CDR3 nucleotides read TGTGCCTGGAGTGTCTCCAGCGGGAGGGACACCGGGGAGCTGTTTTTT. It translates to CAWSVSSGRDTGELFF. The full variable domain, rest sourced from reference TRBV30 and TRBJ2-2, is SQTIHQWPATLVQPVGSPLSLECTVEGTSNPNLYWYRQAAGRGLQLLFYSVGIGQISSEVPQNLSASRPQDRQFILSSKKLLLSDSGFYLCAWSVSSGRDTGELFFGEGSRLTVL.